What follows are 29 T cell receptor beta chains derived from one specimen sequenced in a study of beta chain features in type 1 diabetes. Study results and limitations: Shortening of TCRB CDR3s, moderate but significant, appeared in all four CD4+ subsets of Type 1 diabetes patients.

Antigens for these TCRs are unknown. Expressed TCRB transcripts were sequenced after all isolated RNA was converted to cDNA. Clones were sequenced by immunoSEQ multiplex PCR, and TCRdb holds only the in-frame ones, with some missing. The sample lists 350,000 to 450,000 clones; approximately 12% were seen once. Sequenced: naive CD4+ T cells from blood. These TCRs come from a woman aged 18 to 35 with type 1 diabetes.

Here the CDR3 reads CASSPEAPSASAWQYF. CDR3 nucleotide sequence: TGTGCCAGCAGCCCCGAAGCCCCTAGCGCCTCGGCGTGGCAGTACTTC. The chain couples TRBV7-2 to TRBJ2-7; D may be TRBD2 (6 bases). The CDR3 consists of 16 residues. CDR1 SGHTA and CDR2 FQGNSA come from the germline V gene. Deletions cut 5 bases from V and 9 bases from J, with 26 bases between.

The CDR3 DNA reads TGTGCCAGCAGCGTAGCGTTAGAGGATCACTACGAGCAGTACTTC. Protein sequence: CASSVALEDHYEQYF. The J gene is TRBJ2-7, the V gene TRBV9; D uncertain. Germline CDR1 SGDLS, CDR2 YYNGEE. This CDR3 has 15 residues. With 0 bases removed from V and 3 bases from J, the gap between germline ends came to 13 bases.

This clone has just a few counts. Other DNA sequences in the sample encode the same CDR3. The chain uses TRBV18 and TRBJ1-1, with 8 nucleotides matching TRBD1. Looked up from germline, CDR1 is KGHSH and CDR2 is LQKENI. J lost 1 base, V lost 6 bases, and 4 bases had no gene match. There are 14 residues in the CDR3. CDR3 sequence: CASSPGQANTEAFF. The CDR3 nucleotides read TGTGCCAGCTCGCCGGGACAGGCGAACACTGAAGCTTTCTTT.

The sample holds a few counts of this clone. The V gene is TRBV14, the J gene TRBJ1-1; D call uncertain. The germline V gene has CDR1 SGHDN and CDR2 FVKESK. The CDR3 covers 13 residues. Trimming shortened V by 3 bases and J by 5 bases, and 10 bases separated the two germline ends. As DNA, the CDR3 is TGTGCCAGCAGCCACGGGCCGGGGACTGAAGCTTTCTTT. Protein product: CASSHGPGTEAFF. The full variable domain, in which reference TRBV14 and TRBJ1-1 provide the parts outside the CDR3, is EAGVTQFPSHSVIEKGQTVTLRCDPISGHDNLYWYRRVMGKEIKFLLHFVKESKQDESGMPNNRFLAERTGGTYSTLKVQPAELEDSGVYFCASSHGPGTEAFFGQGTRLTVV.

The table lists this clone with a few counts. CDR3: CASSFYGGYNEQFF. DNA of the CDR3: TGTGCCAGCAGCTTCTACGGAGGATACAATGAGCAGTTCTTC. The chain recombines TRBV28 with TRBJ2-1, with D perhaps matching TRBD2 (5 bases). Trimming took off 6 bases at V and 4 bases at J, with 13 bases between the two ends. This CDR3 comprises 14 residues. Germline CDR1 is MDHEN and CDR2 is SYDVKM.

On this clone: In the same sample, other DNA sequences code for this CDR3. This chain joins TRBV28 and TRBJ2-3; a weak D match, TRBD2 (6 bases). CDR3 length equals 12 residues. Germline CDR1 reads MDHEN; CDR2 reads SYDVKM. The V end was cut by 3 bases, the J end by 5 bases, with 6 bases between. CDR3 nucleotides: TGTGCCAGCAGTTTGGGAGGAGATACGCAGTATTTT. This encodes CASSLGGDTQYF.

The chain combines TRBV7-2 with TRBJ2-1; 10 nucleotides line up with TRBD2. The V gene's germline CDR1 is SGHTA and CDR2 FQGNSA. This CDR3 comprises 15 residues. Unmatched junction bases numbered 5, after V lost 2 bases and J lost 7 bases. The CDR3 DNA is TGTGCCAGCAGCTTACCTAGCGGGAGTAAGAATGAGCAGTTCTTC. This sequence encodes CASSLPSGSKNEQFF.

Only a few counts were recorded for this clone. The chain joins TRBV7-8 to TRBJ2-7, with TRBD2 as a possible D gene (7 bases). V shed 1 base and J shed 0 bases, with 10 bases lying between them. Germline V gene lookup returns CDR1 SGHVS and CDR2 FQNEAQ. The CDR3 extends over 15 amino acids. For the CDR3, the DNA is TGTGCCAGCAGCTTAGGGGGGGGCAGCTCCTACGAGCAGTACTTC. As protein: CASSLGGGSSYEQYF.

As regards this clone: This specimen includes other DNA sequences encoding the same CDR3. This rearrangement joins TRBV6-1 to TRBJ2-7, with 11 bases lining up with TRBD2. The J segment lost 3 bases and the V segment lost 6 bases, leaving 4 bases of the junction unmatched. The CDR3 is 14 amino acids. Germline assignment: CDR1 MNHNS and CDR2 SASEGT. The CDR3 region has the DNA TGTGCCAGCAGCGCCGGGACTAGCGGCTACGAGCAGTACTTC. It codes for CASSAGTSGYEQYF.

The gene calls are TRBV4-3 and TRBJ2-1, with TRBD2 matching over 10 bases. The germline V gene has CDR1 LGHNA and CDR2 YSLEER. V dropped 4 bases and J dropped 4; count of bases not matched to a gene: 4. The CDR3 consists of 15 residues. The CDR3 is CASSPETSGYNEQFF. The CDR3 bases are TGCGCCAGCAGCCCTGAGACTAGCGGGTACAATGAGCAGTTCTTC.

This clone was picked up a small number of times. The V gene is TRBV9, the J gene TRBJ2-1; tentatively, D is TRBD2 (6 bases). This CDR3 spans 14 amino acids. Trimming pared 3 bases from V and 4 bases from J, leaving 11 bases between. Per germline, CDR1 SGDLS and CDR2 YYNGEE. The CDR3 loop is CASSGRGTYNEQFF. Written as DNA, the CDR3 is TGTGCCAGCAGCGGGAGGGGCACTTACAATGAGCAGTTCTTC.

The CDR3 DNA reads TGTGCCAGCAGTACCACAGGGGAAAACTACGAGCAGTACTTC. As protein: CASSTTGENYEQYF. This chain connects TRBV28 to TRBJ2-7, with 7 positions matching TRBD1. The CDR3 is 14 residues long. From germline, CDR1 is MDHEN and CDR2 SYDVKM. J gave up 3 bases and V 5 bases, and 7 bases lay outside the gene matches.

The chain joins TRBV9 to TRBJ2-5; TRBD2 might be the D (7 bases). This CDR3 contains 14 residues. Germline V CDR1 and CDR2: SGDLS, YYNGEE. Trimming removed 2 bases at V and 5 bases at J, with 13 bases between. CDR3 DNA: TGTGCCAGCAGCGTGAGGGGGGGTCGTGAGACCCAGTACTTC. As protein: CASSVRGGRETQYF. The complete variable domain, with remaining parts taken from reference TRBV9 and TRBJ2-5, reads DSGVTQTPKHLITATGQRVTLRCSPRSGDLSVYWYQQSLDQGLQFLIQYYNGEERAKGNILERFSAQQFPDLHSELNLSSLELGDSALYFCASSVRGGRETQYFGPGTRLLVL.

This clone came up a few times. CDR3 nucleotide sequence: TGTGCCAGCAGCGCCACCGGGACAGTTGCCTACAATGAGCAGTTCTTC. Amino acids: CASSATGTVAYNEQFF. This sequence joins TRBV7-3 and TRBJ2-1; TRBD1 aligns across 7 bases. CDR3 length: 16 residues. The ends lost 5 bases at V and 2 bases at J; junction bases unmatched: 9. Germline V CDR1 and CDR2: SGHTA, FQGTGA.

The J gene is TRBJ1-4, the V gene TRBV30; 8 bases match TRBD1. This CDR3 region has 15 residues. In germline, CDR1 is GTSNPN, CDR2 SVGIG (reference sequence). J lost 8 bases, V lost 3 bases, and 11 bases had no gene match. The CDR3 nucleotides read TGTGCCTGGAGGCCGAACGGACAGGGAGGCGAAAAACTGTTTTTT. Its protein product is CAWRPNGQGGEKLFF.

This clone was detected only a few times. The CDR3 reads CASSQGVPGLAGVNEQFF. In DNA, the CDR3 is TGTGCCAGCAGCCAAGGAGTCCCGGGACTAGCGGGAGTGAATGAGCAGTTCTTC. The rearrangement joins TRBV4-2 to TRBJ2-1, with 14 bases identical to TRBD2. V shed 1 base, J shed 7 bases, and the junction held 9 bases outside the gene matches. The CDR3 is 18 residues long. The germline CDR1 and CDR2 sequences are LGHNA and YNFKEQ.

DNA for the CDR3: TGCAGCGTTGTTAGCTCCCCCAATGAGCAGTTCTTC. It is translated as CSVVSSPNEQFF. The chain combines TRBV29-1 with TRBJ2-1; no clear D. This CDR3 spans 12 amino acids. Germline CDR1 reads SQVTM; CDR2 reads ANQGSEA. V lost 4 bases and J lost 6, with 10 bases in between.

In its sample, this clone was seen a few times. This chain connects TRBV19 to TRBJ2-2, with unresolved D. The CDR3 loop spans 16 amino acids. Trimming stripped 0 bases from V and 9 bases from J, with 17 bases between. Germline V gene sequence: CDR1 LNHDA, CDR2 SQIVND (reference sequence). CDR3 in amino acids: CASSIDYAIPRRELFF. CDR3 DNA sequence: TGTGCCAGTAGTATAGATTACGCTATCCCCCGCCGGGAGCTGTTTTTT.

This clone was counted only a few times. CDR3 loop: CASSSWAQNEQFF. The CDR3, as DNA: TGTGCCAGCAGCTCTTGGGCCCAAAATGAGCAGTTCTTC. The rearrangement links TRBV7-2 to TRBJ2-1; no reliable D call. The CDR3 totals 13 residues. CDR1 and CDR2 from the germline V gene are SGHTA and FQGNSA. The V gene lost 4 bases and the J gene lost 7 bases, with 11 bases spanning the gap.

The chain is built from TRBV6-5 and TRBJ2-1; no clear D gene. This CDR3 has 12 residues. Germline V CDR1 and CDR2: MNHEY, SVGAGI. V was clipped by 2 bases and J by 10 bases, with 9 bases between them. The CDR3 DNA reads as TGTGCCAGCAGTTACCTAGTAGACGAGCAGTTCTTC. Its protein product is CASSYLVDEQFF.

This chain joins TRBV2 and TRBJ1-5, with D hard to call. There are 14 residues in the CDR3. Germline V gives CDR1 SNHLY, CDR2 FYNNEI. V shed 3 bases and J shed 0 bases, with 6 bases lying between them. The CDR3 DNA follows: TGTGCCAGCAGTGAGTTCAATAGCAATCAGCCCCAGCATTTT. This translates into CASSEFNSNQPQHF.

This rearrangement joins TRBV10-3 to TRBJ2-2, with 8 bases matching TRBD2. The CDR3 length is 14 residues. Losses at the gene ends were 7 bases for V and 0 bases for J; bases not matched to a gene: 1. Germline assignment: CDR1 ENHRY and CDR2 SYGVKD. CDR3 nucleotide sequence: TGTGCCATCACGCGGGAGGCGAACACCGGGGAGCTGTTTTTT. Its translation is CAITREANTGELFF.

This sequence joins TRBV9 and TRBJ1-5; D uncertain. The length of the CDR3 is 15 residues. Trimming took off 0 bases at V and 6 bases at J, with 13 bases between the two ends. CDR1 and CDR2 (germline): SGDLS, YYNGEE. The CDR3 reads CASSVGPDTPQPQHF. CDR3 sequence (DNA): TGTGCCAGCAGCGTAGGACCAGACACCCCTCAGCCCCAGCATTTT.

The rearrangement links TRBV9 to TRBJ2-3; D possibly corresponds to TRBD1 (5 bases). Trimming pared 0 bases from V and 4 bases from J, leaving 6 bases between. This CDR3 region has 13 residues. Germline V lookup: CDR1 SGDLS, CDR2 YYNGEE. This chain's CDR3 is CASSVGRADTQYF. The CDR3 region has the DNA TGTGCCAGCAGCGTAGGCAGGGCAGATACGCAGTATTTT.

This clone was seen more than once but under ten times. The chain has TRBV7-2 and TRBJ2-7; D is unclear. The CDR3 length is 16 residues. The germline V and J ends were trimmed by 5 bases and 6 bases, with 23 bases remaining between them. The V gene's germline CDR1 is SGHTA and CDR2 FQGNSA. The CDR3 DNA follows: TGTGCCAGCAGCCCCAAAGGTTCTAGTTTGGTCGGCGAGCAGTACTTC. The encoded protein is CASSPKGSSLVGEQYF.

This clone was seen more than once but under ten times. The CDR3 region has the DNA TGTGCCAGCAGTGTACAGGGGGCTGGTGGGGCCAACGTCCTGACTTTC. It translates to CASSVQGAGGANVLTF. The chain couples TRBV2 to TRBJ2-6, with TRBD1 identical over 9 bases. With 4 bases clipped from V and 3 bases from J, the junction kept 4 bases outside the gene matches. In germline, CDR1 is SNHLY, CDR2 FYNNEI. There are 16 residues in the CDR3.

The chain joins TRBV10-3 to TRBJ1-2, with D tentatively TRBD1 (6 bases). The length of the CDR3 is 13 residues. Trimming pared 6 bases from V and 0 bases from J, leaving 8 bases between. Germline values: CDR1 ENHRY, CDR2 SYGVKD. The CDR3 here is CAIRQGSNYGYTF. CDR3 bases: TGTGCCATCAGACAGGGTTCTAACTATGGCTACACCTTC.

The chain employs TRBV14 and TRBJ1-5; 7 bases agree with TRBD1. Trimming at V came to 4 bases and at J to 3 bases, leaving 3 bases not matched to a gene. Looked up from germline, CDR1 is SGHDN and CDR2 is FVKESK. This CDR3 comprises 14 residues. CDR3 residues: CASSPTGTNQPQHF. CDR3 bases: TGTGCCAGCAGCCCGACAGGGACCAATCAGCCCCAGCATTTT.

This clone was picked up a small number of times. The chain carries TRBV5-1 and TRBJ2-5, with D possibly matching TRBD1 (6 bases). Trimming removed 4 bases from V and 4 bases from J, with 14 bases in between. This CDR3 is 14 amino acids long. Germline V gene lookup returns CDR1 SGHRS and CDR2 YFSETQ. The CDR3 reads CASSRQGPGETQYF. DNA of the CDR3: TGCGCCAGCAGCCGTCAGGGGCCCGGAGAGACCCAGTACTTC.